The clone carrying this T cell receptor (beta chain) came up many times. What was amplified from RNA transcripts were TCR beta CDR3 regions. The TCR CDR3 first-round RT-PCR relied on the HTBI primer set. TCRdb re-called the multiplex PCR reads through MiXCR, storing one row per CDR3 protein. The profile covers about 560,000 distinct CDR3 sequences, with 16% appearing a single time and roughly 18% taken by the ten largest. The CDR3 has 13 amino acids. CDR1 MDHEN and CDR2 SYDVKM come from the germline V gene. With 3 bases removed from V and 6 bases from J, the gap between germline ends came to 9 bases. This sample is drawn from a study of T cells in Graves' hyperthyroidism and ophthalmopathy.

The gene calls are TRBV28 and TRBJ2-1; D call uncertain. The sequence came from a woman aged 18 to 35 with Graves' hyperthyroidism. The sequencing input was blood. The DNA of the CDR3 is TGTGCCAGCAGTTTCCTAAGTCGCAATGAGCAGTTCTTC. Amino acids: CASSFLSRNEQFF.